This TCR beta chain is drawn from a study of CD8+ T cells in alopecia areata. General study points: The study found tofacitinib significantly decreased scalp clonality and expanded CD8+ clones among the top 100. One nonresponder leaves baseline CD8+ expansion's link to response uncertain.

This clone was found a few times. Its specificity is unknown. As to treatment: oral pan-JAK inhibitor, 5-10 mg twice daily. CD4+ and CD8+ T cells were sorted from PBMCs stained for CD3, CD4 and CD8. Per germline, CDR1 SEHNR and CDR2 FQNEAQ (reference sequence). V was trimmed by 4 bases and J by 7 bases, leaving 10 bases between them. This CDR3 spans 13 amino acids. Isolated RNA was reverse transcribed into cDNA used as the sequencing template. Sequencing was performed with immunoSEQ multiplex PCR; in TCRdb, only in-frame clones are kept and a portion is missing. The sample has roughly 280,000 clones; 45% to 70% are singletons.

Sequencing used CD4+ T cells sorted from blood, obtained at roughly week 52, from a patient treated with tofacitinib. The TCR originated in a human donor with alopecia areata. The chain recombines TRBV7-9 with TRBJ1-4; tentatively, D is TRBD1 (6 bases). CDR3 sequence reads: CASSSGQPEKLFF. For the CDR3, the DNA is TGTGCCAGCAGCTCTGGACAGCCTGAAAAACTGTTTTTT.